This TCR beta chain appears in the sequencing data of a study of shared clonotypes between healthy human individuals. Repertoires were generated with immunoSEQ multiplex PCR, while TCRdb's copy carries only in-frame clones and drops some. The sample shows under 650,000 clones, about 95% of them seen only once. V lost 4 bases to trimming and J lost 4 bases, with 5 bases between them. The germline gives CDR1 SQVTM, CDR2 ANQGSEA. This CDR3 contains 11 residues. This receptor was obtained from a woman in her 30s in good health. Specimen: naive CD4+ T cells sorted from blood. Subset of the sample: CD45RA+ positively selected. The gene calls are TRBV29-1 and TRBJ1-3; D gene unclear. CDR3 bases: TGCAGCGTTGTCACGGGAAACACCATATATTTT. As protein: CSVVTGNTIYF.